The 23 T cell receptor beta chains below all came from one sample that was sequenced in a study of OX40 agonist ivuxolimab in advanced cancers. Only in-frame clones appear in the TCRdb table, and some are missing; sequencing was by immunoSEQ multiplex PCR. The sample shows some 62,000 clones, about 90% of them seen only once. This specimen was CD4+ or CD8+ T cells sorted from blood, taken in a trial of the OX40 agonist ivuxolimab. The receptors derive from an adult with an advanced solid tumor such as melanoma, head and neck, liver or kidney cancer.

This clone occurred once. The chain uses TRBV4-1 and TRBJ1-1; the D is unclear. V lost 3 bases to trimming and J lost 6 bases, with 17 bases between them. CDR1 and CDR2 (germline): MGHRA, YSYEKL. This CDR3 comprises 15 residues. The CDR3 nucleotides are TGCGCCAGCAGCCACCCGGGGAGGTCGTCGGCTGAAGCTTTCTTT. Translated: CASSHPGRSSAEAFF.

This rearrangement joins TRBV6-5 to TRBJ2-1; D possibly corresponds to TRBD2 (5 bases). The V gene lost 5 bases and the J gene lost 5 bases, with 16 bases spanning the gap. Germline lookup yields CDR1 MNHEY and CDR2 SVGAGI. The CDR3 covers 15 residues. CDR3: CASSLRPQRHNEQFF. The CDR3 DNA reads TGTGCCAGCAGTCTCCGCCCCCAGCGGCACAATGAGCAGTTCTTC.

V usage is TRBV6-1 and J usage is TRBJ2-7; TRBD2 agrees at 7 bases. CDR3 length: 13 amino acids. Germline CDR1 MNHNS, CDR2 SASEGT. The junction had 4 bases not matched to a gene; V was cut back by 5 bases and J by 3 bases. For the CDR3, the DNA is TGTGCCAGCAGTACAAGGGAGGGCTACGAGCAGTACTTC. Amino acids: CASSTREGYEQYF.

This chain links TRBV4-2 with TRBJ2-1, with 9 bases fitting TRBD1. Germline trimming cut 4 bases from V and 6 bases from J; bases unmatched to any gene: 10. Germline V lookup: CDR1 LGHNA, CDR2 YNFKEQ. The CDR3 contains 16 residues. The CDR3 nucleotides read TGTGCCAGCAGCCCCGAACCGGGACAGGGAGGCAATGAGCAGTTCTTC. Its protein product is CASSPEPGQGGNEQFF.

V gene TRBV4-2 combines with J gene TRBJ2-1; TRBD2 matches at 8 bases. J lost 9 bases, V lost 4 bases, and 14 bases had no gene match. The CDR3 spans 16 residues. Germline loops: CDR1 LGHNA, CDR2 YNFKEQ. CDR3 in amino acids: CASSPHLAGKGTEQFF. In nucleotides, the CDR3 is TGTGCCAGCAGCCCTCACCTAGCGGGCAAGGGGACTGAGCAGTTCTTC.

The rearrangement uses TRBV27 and TRBJ2-7; 10 bases agree with TRBD2. V lost 4 bases and J lost 4; bases outside the gene matches: 7. Germline lookup yields CDR1 MNHEY and CDR2 SMNVEV (reference sequence). CDR3 length equals 15 residues. The CDR3 protein is CASSSTGLANYEQYF. CDR3 in DNA: TGTGCCAGCAGTTCGACGGGACTAGCGAATTACGAGCAGTACTTC.

The chain combines TRBV9 with TRBJ2-1, with 15 bases aligning to TRBD2. Germline CDR1 and CDR2: SGDLS and YYNGEE. The CDR3 consists of 16 residues. With 0 bases clipped from V and 7 bases from J, the junction kept 2 bases outside the gene matches. The CDR3 is CASSVEGLAGGNEQFF. The CDR3 DNA is TGTGCCAGCAGCGTAGAAGGACTAGCGGGAGGGAATGAGCAGTTCTTC.

The chain is built from TRBV27 and TRBJ2-5, with 9 bases that match TRBD2. The germline gives CDR1 MNHEY, CDR2 SMNVEV (reference sequence). Losses at the gene ends were 5 bases for V and 1 base for J; bases not matched to a gene: 5. This CDR3 is built from 15 residues. DNA for the CDR3: TGTGCCAGCAGTGGGTCTAGCGGGACCCAAGAGACCCAGTACTTC. This sequence encodes CASSGSSGTQETQYF.

The chain recombines TRBV6-5 with TRBJ2-1; D possibly matches TRBD1 or TRBD2 (5 bases each). CDR1 is MNHEY, CDR2 SVGAGI, per germline. The CDR3 length is 13 residues. The V end lost 6 bases, the J end lost 9 bases, and 15 bases lay between the germline ends. CDR3 nucleotide sequence: TGTGCCAGCAGCCGACCCCCGAGGGGTGAGCAGTTCTTC. Translating it yields CASSRPPRGEQFF.

The chain joins TRBV18 to TRBJ1-6; D remains unclear. Germline CDR1 and CDR2: KGHSH and LQKENI. The CDR3 consists of 14 residues. The germline V and J ends were trimmed by 3 bases and 4 bases, with 7 bases remaining between them. This chain's CDR3 is CASSPLEYNSPLHF. CDR3 in DNA: TGTGCCAGCTCACCGTTGGAATATAATTCACCCCTCCACTTT.

V gene TRBV28 combines with J gene TRBJ1-2; 8 nucleotides agree with TRBD1. CDR3 length: 15 amino acids. V shed 6 bases, J shed 6 bases, and the junction held 12 bases outside the gene matches. The germline gives CDR1 MDHEN, CDR2 SYDVKM. CDR3 nucleotides: TGTGCCAGCAGCCCTCCTCTTTGGACAGGGAATGGCTACACCTTC. Translating gives CASSPPLWTGNGYTF.

J is TRBJ2-7 and V is TRBV4-2, with 10 bases aligning to TRBD2. The CDR3 loop spans 17 amino acids. CDR1 and CDR2 (germline): LGHNA, YNFKEQ. V lost 1 base and J lost 0; bases outside the gene matches: 6. The CDR3 sequence: CASSQGPSGGFSYEQYF. CDR3 bases: TGTGCCAGCAGCCAAGGTCCTAGCGGGGGATTCTCCTACGAGCAGTACTTC.

V usage is TRBV19 and J usage is TRBJ1-1; 10 bases agree with TRBD1. CDR3 length equals 16 residues. The germline gives CDR1 LNHDA, CDR2 SQIVND (reference sequence). The V segment lost 2 bases and the J segment 3 bases; nucleotides outside the gene matches: 6. Written as DNA, the CDR3 is TGTGCCAGTAGTATACGGGACAGGGGTTGGTACACTGAAGCTTTCTTT. It codes for CASSIRDRGWYTEAFF.

The table lists this clone with a few counts. The chain has TRBV14 and TRBJ1-1; 7 nucleotides match TRBD1. The CDR3 totals 12 residues. Germline CDR1 SGHDN, CDR2 FVKESK. Trimming cost V 5 bases and J 8 bases; bases outside gene matches: 5. This CDR3 reads CASSYRDREAFF. In nucleotides, the CDR3 is TGTGCCAGCAGCTACCGGGACAGAGAAGCTTTCTTT.

This rearrangement joins TRBV19 to TRBJ1-1; TRBD1 matches 7 bases. Germline V gene sequence: CDR1 LNHDA, CDR2 SQIVND (reference sequence). The V segment lost 6 bases and the J segment 1 base; nucleotides outside the gene matches: 14. The CDR3 spans 17 residues. CDR3 amino acids: CASSLIDRQGKNTEAFF. In DNA, the CDR3 is TGTGCCAGTAGCCTCATCGATCGACAGGGAAAGAACACTGAAGCTTTCTTT.

This clone was counted once. The chain uses TRBV5-8 and TRBJ1-3, with TRBD1 matching 8 bases. The CDR3 length is 15 residues. V was pared by 5 bases and J by 1 base, with 5 bases of the junction left unmatched. Germline V CDR1 and CDR2: SGHTS, YDEGEE. This CDR3 is CASRAGGASGNTIYF. The CDR3 DNA is TGTGCCAGCAGGGCAGGGGGCGCATCTGGAAACACCATATATTTT. The full variable domain, completed using reference TRBV5-8 and TRBJ1-3, is EAGVTQSPTHLIKTRGQQATLRCSPISGHTSVYWYQQALGLGLQFLLWYDEGEERNRGNFPPRFSGRQFPNYSSELNVNALELEDSALYLCASRAGGASGNTIYFGEGSWLTVV.

The rearrangement links TRBV28 to TRBJ1-1; D unclear. The V gene's germline CDR1 is MDHEN and CDR2 SYDVKM. The CDR3 runs to 10 residues. V was trimmed by 6 bases and J by 7 bases, leaving 6 bases between them. CDR3 sequence reads: CASRPDEAFF. The CDR3 coding sequence is TGTGCCAGCAGACCTGATGAAGCTTTCTTT.

The chain couples TRBV11-2 to TRBJ2-3; no firm D call. V shed 3 bases and J shed 1 base, with 11 bases lying between them. This CDR3 has 15 residues. The germline V gene has CDR1 SGHAT and CDR2 FQNNGV. CDR3: CASSLLGLGTDTQYF. The DNA for the CDR3 is TGTGCCAGCAGCTTGCTCGGGCTGGGCACAGATACGCAGTATTTT.

The chain has TRBV29-1 and TRBJ1-1, with 8 bases fitting TRBD1. V was pared by 6 bases and J by 7 bases, with 10 bases of the junction left unmatched. CDR3 length equals 13 residues. Germline CDR1 is SQVTM and CDR2 is ANQGSEA. The CDR3 is CSVPPLTGDEAFF. CDR3 sequence (DNA): TGCAGCGTGCCCCCCCTGACAGGGGATGAAGCTTTCTTT.

The chain combines TRBV5-1 with TRBJ2-5; tentative D call: TRBD2 (6 bases). Germline V gene data show CDR1 as SGHRS and CDR2 as YFSETQ. Trimming left V 4 bases short and J 4 bases short, with 17 bases between. CDR3 length: 15 residues. CDR3 amino acids: CASSTGSGNVETQYF. CDR3 sequence (DNA): TGCGCCAGCAGCACCGGTAGCGGAAATGTAGAGACCCAGTACTTC.

This clone occurred once. This chain uses TRBV30 with TRBJ1-2; D is uncertain. CDR3 size: 12 residues. Germline V CDR1 and CDR2: GTSNPN, SVGIG (reference sequence). The V end was cut by 4 bases, the J end by 5 bases, with 11 bases between. The CDR3 loop is CAWKAVPYGYTF. In DNA form, the CDR3 reads TGTGCCTGGAAGGCAGTCCCTTATGGCTACACCTTC. The full variable domain, completed using reference TRBV30 and TRBJ1-2, is SQTIHQWPATLVQPVGSPLSLECTVEGTSNPNLYWYRQAAGRGLQLLFYSVGIGQISSEVPQNLSASRPQDRQFILSSKKLLLSDSGFYLCAWKAVPYGYTFGSGTRLTVV.

The chain joins TRBV5-1 to TRBJ2-4, with D possibly TRBD1 on 6 matching bases. Trimming left V 0 bases short and J 11 bases short, with 15 bases between. The CDR3 is 14 amino acids. The germline V gene encodes CDR1 SGHRS and CDR2 YFSETQ. The CDR3 DNA follows: TGCGCCAGCAGCTTGGCCAACAGGGCATCGCTTCAGTACTTC. It specifies CASSLANRASLQYF.

The chain is built from TRBV15 and TRBJ1-4; maybe TRBD1 (6 bases). In germline, CDR1 is LNHNV, CDR2 YYDKDF (reference sequence). CDR3 size: 15 residues. Trimming removed 1 base from V and 7 bases from J, with 13 bases in between. CDR3 sequence: CATSRVQGPGEKLFF. The CDR3 DNA reads as TGTGCCACCAGCAGAGTGCAGGGGCCGGGTGAAAAACTGTTTTTT.